This T cell receptor (beta chain) came from a study of T cell responses to AZD1222 COVID-19 vaccine. Study-level points and caveats: Spike was spanned by vaccine-associated CD4 TCRs, with dominance at 160-218 and 743-854.

With regard to this clone: Antigen unknown.

CDR1 is SGHAT, CDR2 FQNNGV, per germline. Trimming took 0 bases from V and 2 from J, leaving 11 bases between them. The CDR3 covers 15 residues. Data came from immunoSEQ multiplex PCR; TCRdb stores just in-frame clones and leaves some out. The repertoire consists of fewer than 200,000 clones, with 85% to 90% occurring once and the leading ten covering 1.5% to 2%. This material consisted of peripheral blood, taken on day 0 of AZD1222 vaccination. This TCR came from an adult in good health. The chain combines TRBV11-2 with TRBJ2-7; D unclear. The CDR3 coding sequence is TGTGCCAGCAGCTTAGATGGGTCCCGGCCCTACGAGCAGTACTTC. This translates into CASSLDGSRPYEQYF.